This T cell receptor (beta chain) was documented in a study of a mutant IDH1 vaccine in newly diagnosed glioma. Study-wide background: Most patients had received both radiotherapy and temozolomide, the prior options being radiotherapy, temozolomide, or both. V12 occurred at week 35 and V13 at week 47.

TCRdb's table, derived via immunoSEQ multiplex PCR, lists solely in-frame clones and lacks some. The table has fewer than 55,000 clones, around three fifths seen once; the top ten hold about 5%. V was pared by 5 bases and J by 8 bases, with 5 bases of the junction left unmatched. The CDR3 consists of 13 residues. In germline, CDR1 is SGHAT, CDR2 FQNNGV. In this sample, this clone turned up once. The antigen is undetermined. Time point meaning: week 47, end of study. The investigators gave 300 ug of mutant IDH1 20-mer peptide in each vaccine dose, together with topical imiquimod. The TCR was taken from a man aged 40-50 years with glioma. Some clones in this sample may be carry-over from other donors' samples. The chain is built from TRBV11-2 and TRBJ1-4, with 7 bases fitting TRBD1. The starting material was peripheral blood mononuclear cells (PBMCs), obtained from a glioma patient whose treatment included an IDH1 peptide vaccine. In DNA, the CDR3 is TGTGCCAGCAGCGCCCGGACAGGCGAAAAACTGTTTTTT. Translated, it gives CASSARTGEKLFF.